Detailed here is one T cell receptor (beta chain). No antigen is known for it. This record belongs to a study of cytomegalovirus exposure and HLA in healthy donors. Regarding the study as a whole: Other equally common chains were less clonally expanded than HLA-associated TCR beta chains, a later analysis showed.

V dropped 5 bases and J dropped 7; count of bases not matched to a gene: 12. The germline CDR1 and CDR2 sequences are LNHDA and SQIVND (reference sequence). This CDR3 has 16 residues. Amplification used 60 Vbeta primers and 13 Jbeta primers. TCRdb's copy holds only in-frame clones and misses some; the assay was immunoSEQ multiplex PCR. The sample carries approximately 100,000 clones, around two thirds recorded once. The genes are TRBV19 and TRBJ1-5; TRBD1 matches at 9 bases. The specimen sequenced was PBMCs. The sequence derives from a young man in good health and CMV-seronegative. The CDR3 here is CASSSPPTGGRQPQHF. For the CDR3, the DNA is TGTGCCAGTAGTTCCCCCCCTACAGGGGGCAGGCAGCCCCAGCATTTT.